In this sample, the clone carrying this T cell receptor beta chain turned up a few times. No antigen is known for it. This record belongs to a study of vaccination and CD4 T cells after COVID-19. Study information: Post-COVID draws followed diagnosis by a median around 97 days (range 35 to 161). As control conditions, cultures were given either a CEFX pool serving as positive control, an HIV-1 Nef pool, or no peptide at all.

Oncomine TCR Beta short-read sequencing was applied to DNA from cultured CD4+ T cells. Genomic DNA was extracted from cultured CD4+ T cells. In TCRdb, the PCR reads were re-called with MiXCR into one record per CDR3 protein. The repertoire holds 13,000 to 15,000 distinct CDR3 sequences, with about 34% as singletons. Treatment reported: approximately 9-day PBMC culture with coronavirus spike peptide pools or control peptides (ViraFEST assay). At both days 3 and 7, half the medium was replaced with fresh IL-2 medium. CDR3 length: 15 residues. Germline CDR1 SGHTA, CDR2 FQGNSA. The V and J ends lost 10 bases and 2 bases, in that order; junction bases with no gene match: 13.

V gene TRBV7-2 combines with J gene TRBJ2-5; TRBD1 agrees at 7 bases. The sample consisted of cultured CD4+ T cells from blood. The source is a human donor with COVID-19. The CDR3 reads CATRTGDVRQETQYF. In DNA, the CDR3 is TGTGCCACCCGCACAGGGGACGTCAGACAAGAGACCCAGTACTTC.